The sample holds one count of the clone carrying this T cell receptor (beta chain). This entry is derived from a study of OX40 agonist ivuxolimab in advanced cancers. Study-wide context: Averaging about 60 years in age, with a range of 23 to 79, the cohort was more than 75% male.

Trimming cost V 6 bases and J 4 bases; bases outside gene matches: 8. Germline V gene data show CDR1 as SQVTM and CDR2 as ANQGSEA. The CDR3 contains 13 residues. Method: immunoSEQ multiplex PCR; TCRdb's copy keeps in-frame clones and lacks some. Among some 96,000 clones listed, 89% were seen once. The sequencing here drew on CD4+ or CD8+ T cells sorted from blood, taken in a trial of the OX40 agonist ivuxolimab. The receptor was isolated from an adult with an advanced solid tumor such as melanoma, head and neck, liver or kidney cancer. The gene calls are TRBV29-1 and TRBJ1-1; 7 bases align to TRBD1. CDR3 sequence (DNA): TGCAGCGTCGTACAAGGGGGCGGCACTGAAGCTTTCTTT. Its protein product is CSVVQGGGTEAFF.